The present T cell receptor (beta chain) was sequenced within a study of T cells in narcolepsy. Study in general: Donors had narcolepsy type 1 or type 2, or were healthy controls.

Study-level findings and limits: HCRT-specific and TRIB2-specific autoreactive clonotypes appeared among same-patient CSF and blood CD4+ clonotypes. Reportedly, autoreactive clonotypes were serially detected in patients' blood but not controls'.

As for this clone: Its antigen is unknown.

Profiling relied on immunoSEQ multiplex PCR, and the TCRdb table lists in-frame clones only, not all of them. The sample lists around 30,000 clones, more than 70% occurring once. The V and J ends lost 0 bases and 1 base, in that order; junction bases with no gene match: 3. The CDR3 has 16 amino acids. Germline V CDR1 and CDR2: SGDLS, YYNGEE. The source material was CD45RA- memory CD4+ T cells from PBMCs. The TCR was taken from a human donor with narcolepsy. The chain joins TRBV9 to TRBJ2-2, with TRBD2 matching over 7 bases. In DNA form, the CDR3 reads TGTGCCAGCAGCGTAGATCCTAGCGGGAACACCGGGGAGCTGTTTTTT. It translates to CASSVDPSGNTGELFF. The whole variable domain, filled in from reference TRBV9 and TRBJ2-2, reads DSGVTQTPKHLITATGQRVTLRCSPRSGDLSVYWYQQSLDQGLQFLIQYYNGEERAKGNILERFSAQQFPDLHSELNLSSLELGDSALYFCASSVDPSGNTGELFFGEGSRLTVL.